In this sample, the clone carrying this T cell receptor beta chain turned up many times. As yet, its antigen is unknown. Uncontrolled infection, other autoimmune disease, pregnancy or lactation disqualified patients from enrolment. Source material for PBMCs was less than 12 ml fresh peripheral blood. The data originate from a study of T cells in Graves' hyperthyroidism and ophthalmopathy. General observations from the study: The model identified upcoming ophthalmopathy a median 6.5 months ahead of onset. Most thyroid clonotypes that were expanded above 0.001 also turned up in blood.

Researchers took RNA transcripts and amplified the TCR beta CDR3 regions from them. HTBI primers were used for first-round RT-PCR of the TCR CDR3. Each CDR3 protein gets one entry after TCRdb re-called the multiplex PCR reads with MiXCR. The sample carries approximately 530,000 distinct CDR3 sequences, nearly 20% recorded once. V dropped 6 bases and J dropped 2; count of bases not matched to a gene: 6. This CDR3 has 14 amino acids. The clonotype comes from a man between 40 and 49 years old with Graves' ophthalmopathy. Sequencing input: blood. The chain has TRBV12-3 or TRBV12-4 and TRBJ1-1, with TRBD1 matching over 7 bases. Here the CDR3 DNA reads TGTGCCAGCAGCGACAGGGCCCCTAACACTGAAGCTTTCTTT. This codes for CASSDRAPNTEAFF.